A single sample gave rise to the 10 T cell receptor beta chains below, sequenced in a study of CD8+ T cells in alopecia areata. Extracted from the samples, RNA was reverse transcribed into cDNA to serve as the sequencing template. Clones were sequenced by immunoSEQ multiplex PCR, and TCRdb holds only the in-frame ones, with some missing. This table has some 110,000 clones, roughly two fifths appearing once. What was sequenced was CD4+ T cells sorted from blood. Every receptor here comes from a human donor with alopecia areata.

The V call is TRBV19, the J call TRBJ2-7; D may be TRBD1 or TRBD2 (6 bases each). The CDR3 has 15 amino acids. Germline CDR1 LNHDA, CDR2 SQIVND (reference sequence). V lost 8 bases, J lost 2 bases, and 19 bases lay in between. In nucleotides, the CDR3 is TGTGCCAGTCGACTTGTGGAGGGGGTAGCCTACGAGCAGTACTTC. This codes for CASRLVEGVAYEQYF.

In its sample, this clone was seen a few times. The V and J genes are TRBV7-9 and TRBJ2-3, with D maybe TRBD2 (5 bases). This CDR3 comprises 14 residues. CDR1 SEHNR and CDR2 FQNEAQ come from the germline V gene (reference sequence). Trimming took off 7 bases at V and 3 bases at J, with 14 bases between the two ends. The CDR3: CASTSPTGTDTQYF. For the CDR3, the DNA is TGTGCCAGCACCTCACCGACGGGAACAGATACGCAGTATTTT.

CDR3 sequence: CASSPPGRLQGMETQYF. The CDR3 region has the DNA TGTGCCAGCAGTCCGCCCGGTCGACTTCAAGGGATGGAGACCCAGTACTTC. The chain has TRBV11-2 and TRBJ2-5; D call uncertain. CDR1 and CDR2 from the germline V gene are SGHAT and FQNNGV. CDR3 length: 17 amino acids. Trimming left V 6 bases short and J 5 bases short, with 25 bases between.

J is TRBJ2-4 and V is TRBV5-4, with 8 bases matching TRBD1. The CDR3 runs to 14 residues. The trim removed 0 bases at V and 7 bases at J, leaving 3 bases unmatched. The germline V gene has CDR1 SGHNT and CDR2 YYREEE (reference sequence). CDR3 in amino acids: CASSLATGGNIQYF. CDR3 bases: TGTGCCAGCAGCTTGGCCACAGGGGGGAACATTCAGTACTTC.

Details on this clone: The same CDR3 is also encoded by other DNA sequences in this sample. The J gene is TRBJ2-5, the V gene TRBV5-1; 11 bases match TRBD1. Germline values: CDR1 SGHRS, CDR2 YFSETQ. J gave up 8 bases and V 4 bases, and 4 bases lay outside the gene matches. The CDR3 length is 13 residues. Written as DNA, the CDR3 is TGCGCCAGCAGCACGGGACAGGGGGAAACCCAGTACTTC. Its protein is CASSTGQGETQYF.

The V and J genes are TRBV28 and TRBJ2-7; possible D gene TRBD1, 5 bases. The germline V gene has CDR1 MDHEN and CDR2 SYDVKM. V was clipped by 3 bases and J by 2 bases, with 14 bases between them. The CDR3 is 15 residues long. The CDR3 here is CASSFGQGSPYEQYF. CDR3 bases: TGTGCCAGCAGTTTCGGCCAGGGATCCCCCTACGAGCAGTACTTC.

Only a few counts were recorded for this clone. The genes are TRBV7-9 and TRBJ2-3; perhaps TRBD2 as D (5 bases). With 2 bases removed from V and 0 bases from J, the gap between germline ends came to 18 bases. The CDR3 extends over 18 amino acids. Germline CDR1 is SEHNR and CDR2 is FQNEAQ (reference sequence). CDR3: CASSLRRTSSRSTDTQYF. In nucleotides, the CDR3 is TGTGCCAGCAGCTTACGGAGGACGTCCTCGAGGAGCACAGATACGCAGTATTTT.

The V gene is TRBV29-1, the J gene TRBJ2-1; 8 bases map to TRBD2. Trimming took 3 bases from V and 8 from J; bases not matched to a gene: 3. The CDR3 contains 12 residues. CDR1 and CDR2 (germline): SQVTM, ANQGSEA. The CDR3 region has the DNA TGCAGCGTTGAGGGACTAGTAGATGAGCAGTTCTTC. Its translation: CSVEGLVDEQFF.

This chain's CDR3 is CSVATRNTDTQYF. The CDR3 DNA follows: TGCAGCGTGGCCACACGGAACACAGATACGCAGTATTTT. This sequence joins TRBV29-1 and TRBJ2-3, with D uncertain. Per the germline V gene, CDR1 is SQVTM and CDR2 is ANQGSEA. The V end was cut by 6 bases, the J end by 2 bases, with 12 bases between. The CDR3 covers 13 residues.

In its sample, this clone was seen a few times. The chain combines TRBV10-3 with TRBJ1-1; tentative D call: TRBD1 (5 bases). V lost 6 bases, J lost 3 bases, and 5 bases lay in between. Germline CDR1 ENHRY, CDR2 SYGVKD. This CDR3 comprises 11 residues. CDR3 amino acids: CAIRGDTEAFF. The CDR3 DNA sequence: TGTGCCATCAGGGGGGACACTGAAGCTTTCTTT.